Listed below are T cell receptor beta chains from one sample, sequenced in a study of OX40 agonist ivuxolimab in advanced cancers. Profiled with immunoSEQ multiplex PCR; TCRdb holds only in-frame clones, not every one. The table shows over 5,000 clones, with 60% to 85% occurring only once. The sequenced sample was CD4+ or CD8+ T cells sorted from blood, obtained in a trial of the OX40 agonist ivuxolimab. All receptors come from an adult with an advanced solid tumor such as melanoma, head and neck, liver or kidney cancer. Each CDR3 is given with its conserved first and last residue. D genes are given only for firm matches. Clone size is given for some rows only: seen once, a few or many times, or a class if the clone is expanded.

d_call clone_size j_call v_call cdr3_nt cdr3_aa
NA once TRBJ1-2 TRBV2 TGTGCCAGCAGGAGTTTTTTGGGCGGATCTAACTATGGCTACACCTTC CASRSFLGGSNYGYTF
NA NA TRBJ1-5 TRBV19 TGTGCCAGTAGTAGGGAGGTATATCAGCCCCAGCATTTT CASSREVYQPQHF
TRBD1 medium-sized TRBJ2-7 TRBV6-5 TGTGCCAGCAGTTGGACAGGGACGACTCCGCACGAGCAGTACTTC CASSWTGTTPHEQYF
TRBD1 large TRBJ2-3 TRBV19 TGTGCCACGGGACAGGACACAGATACGCAGTATTTT CATGQDTDTQYF
NA NA TRBJ1-1 TRBV25-1 TGTGCCAGCAGGGACAACGGTGGGAGCACTGAAGCTTTCTTT CASRDNGGSTEAFF
TRBD1 NA TRBJ2-7 TRBV5-5 TGTGCCAGCAGCTTTGGGACAGGGGGCTACGAGCAGTACTTC CASSFGTGGYEQYF
TRBD1 NA TRBJ2-3 TRBV10-1 TGCGCCAGCGCCCGGGACAGTTCCACAGATACGCAGTATTTT CASARDSSTDTQYF
NA few TRBJ1-1 TRBV27 TGTGCCAGCAGTTTATCGTGGGGGGACACTGAAGCTTTCTTT CASSLSWGDTEAFF
TRBD2 NA TRBJ2-3 TRBV27 TGTGCCAGCACCCTTCCGGGCCTAGCGGGAATGTCAGATACGCAGTATTTT CASTLPGLAGMSDTQYF
TRBD1 NA TRBJ1-2 TRBV11-2 TGTGCCAGCAGCTTAGGGACAGGGGATGGCTACACCTTC CASSLGTGDGYTF
TRBD2 NA TRBJ2-7 TRBV11-3 TGTGCCAGCAGCTTAAAGCGGGAGACTTACGAGCAGTACTTC CASSLKRETYEQYF
NA NA TRBJ1-6 TRBV21-1 TGTGCCAGCAGCAATTCTGGTTTGGATTCACCCCTCCACTTT CASSNSGLDSPLHF
NA NA TRBJ2-7 TRBV4-3 TGCGCCAGCAGCCAAGGGGTTGGCGGCACCTACGAGCAGTACTTC CASSQGVGGTYEQYF
NA NA TRBJ2-2 TRBV6-5 TGTGCCAGCAACGTACAGGAAGACACCGGGGAGCTGTTTTTT CASNVQEDTGELFF
NA NA TRBJ2-7 TRBV11-2 TGTGCCAGCAGCTTAACGGATCAGGGGTCCTACGAGCAGTACTTC CASSLTDQGSYEQYF
NA once TRBJ2-3 TRBV7-2 TGTGCCAGCAGCGTCGAACCGGGAACCACACGGCCAGATACGCAGTATTTT CASSVEPGTTRPDTQYF
NA NA TRBJ2-7 TRBV4-3 TGCGCCAGCAGCCAAGTGCGAGGATTCTACGAGCAGTACTTC CASSQVRGFYEQYF
NA few TRBJ1-2 TRBV29-1 TGCAGCGTTGGGGATGCGGCGGGAGGCTACACCTTC CSVGDAAGGYTF